Here is one T cell receptor beta chain with its context. It has no known antigen specificity. No per-base quality is available; no much larger clone lies one base away. The source of the sample is a study of blood T cell repertoires in COVID-19 (TCRdb year 2020). Notes on the research overall: Samples from collaborators originated in the United States, Italy and Spain and spanned both the acute and convalescent phases of COVID-19. The prospective study material was composed of cDNA or gDNA derived from T cells, B-cell-depleted T cells, or PBMCs. Subjects who had been exposed to COVID-19, were actively infected with it, or had recovered from it provided the deeply sampled blood TCRbeta repertoires that made up the dataset. The repertoires were released in a freely available public database meant as a resource for research on the immune response to SARS-CoV-2. Samples came from the ongoing ImmuneRACE study (first 160 participants) plus 1,254 subjects from 6 global collaborators. Nearly every sample came with metadata listing a de-identified subject ID, COVID-19 status, age in years and sex. Where available, HLA class I and class II types were obtained from metadata supplied by the sample provider rather than from assay-based typing.

In Seattle, one collaborating source enrolled patients while the infection was active and tracked those patients longitudinally over the course of disease. The collaborating institutions used their own protocols to collect whole blood in K2EDTA tubes. For TCRbeta analysis, collaborators shipped samples in one of three forms: frozen whole blood, isolated PBMCs, or DNA extracted from either of those sample types. The immunoSEQ Assay, a bias-controlled multiplex PCR, was used to amplify TCRbeta CDR3 regions from genomic DNA. Per the authors' processing: Nucleated cell counts per sample were estimated from amplification of reference gene primers within the assay. To quantify the absolute abundance of each unique TCRbeta CDR3 rearrangement, sequence reads were collapsed and filtered. For each sample, productive Simpson clonality was calculated as the square root of Simpson's diversity index across productive rearrangements. Sourced from immuneACCESS, this table was stored by TCRdb with only in-frame sequences that have V and J called. A share of the clones is absent; for the studies checked, an unresolved V gene accounts for under half, and the remainder has no known explanation. V and J calls and clone size come straight from that table; D and trimming were deduced from the DNA. The table for this sample lists 200,000 to 250,000 clones; 85% of them were counted only once. The top ten clones comprise roughly 2.2% of the sample.

Results and caveats for the whole study, not just this receptor: The quantity of clinical and demographic metadata differed by source and by participant and was supplied without curation.

This TCR came from a woman aged 70-85 years with COVID-19, enrolled during active disease. Material: peripheral blood.

In nucleotides, the sequence is TGTGCCAGCAGCCAAGAACAGGGGGAGGAGACCCAGTACTTC. It encodes CASSQEQGEETQYF. In this chain, TRBV3-1 (or the pseudogene TRBV3-2) is recombined with TRBJ2-5, with 8 central nucleotides matching TRBD1. The CDR3 contains 14 residues, cysteine and phenylalanine counted. Only the CDR3 portion is preserved as DNA: 42 bases, with reading frame beginning at the first base. For this chain, trimming is 0 bases at the V end and 5 bases at the J end, and the number of junction bases without a gene match is 2. According to the germline V gene (reference sequence), CDR1 reads LGHDT and CDR2 reads YNNKEL.